The source of this T cell receptor (beta chain) is a study of T cells in Graves' hyperthyroidism and ophthalmopathy (dated by TCRdb to between 2019 and 2020). A note on the overall study: Peripheral blood samples were taken at the time of initial diagnosis, prior to any treatment. A discovery cohort of fewer than 110 patients, 43 with Graves' ophthalmopathy and 57 with stable Graves' hyperthyroidism, was used to find distinguishing TCR V-J signatures. An independent validation cohort of around 19 hyperthyroidism patients and 17 patients who later progressed to ophthalmopathy tested prospective prediction of ophthalmopathy. The 85 to 100 discovery patients were randomly split 7:3 into training and test sets. The study also compared thyroid tissue and blood T-cell repertoires from roughly 6 Graves' hyperthyroidism patients. After sampling, hyperthyroidism patients received methimazole starting at 30 mg daily, and ophthalmopathy patients received high-dose intravenous methylprednisolone. The paper reports TCR Vbeta CDR3 sequencing of approximately 140 peripheral blood samples: approximately 41 ophthalmopathy, approximately 74 hyperthyroidism and around 17 progressor patients. Broader findings and caveats from the paper: No statistical method was used to fix the sample size in advance, and group allocation was not hidden from the investigators. Blood samples also contained most of the expanded thyroid clonotypes (frequency above 0.001), which suggests that blood repertoires may reflect thyroid immune responses. A 13 V-J signature model separated ophthalmopathy from stable hyperthyroidism, with approximately 86% sensitivity and roughly 81% specificity in cross-validation and 80%/75% in testing. In validation, the model predicted progression to ophthalmopathy a median of around six months before onset, with approximately 71% sensitivity and roughly 73% specificity.

The TCR beta CDR3 regions were amplified from the RNA transcripts. A first-round RT-PCR of the TCR CDR3 used the HTBI primer set with the Qiagen OneStep RT-PCR kit. A second multiplex PCR round built the libraries, followed by size selection and purification. Paired-end sequencing of the libraries was performed with 100 bp reads on an Illumina HiSeq2000. The study's processing was this. Raw data were processed with SOAPnuke, discarding reads with adapters, uncalled bases, mean Phred below 15, or no exact constant-primer or identifier match. COPE v1.2.5 was used to merge the high-quality paired reads, and each unique nucleotide sequence was defined as a clonotype. Clonotypes were aligned to IMGT TRBV, TRBD and TRBJ reference segments using MiTCR v1.1. Analysis was restricted to V-J combinations with a frequency above 0.0001, which covered about 99% of repertoires. The TCS score was defined as F50 (clonal expansion) divided by E x V (chaos), with BLOSUM62-based TCRdist calculated between CDR3 peptides within each V-J. Welch's t-statistics and random forest reduced just over 500 V-J features to roughly 13, which were used in a naive Bayes classifier (R e1071). Using fastp at Q25 and MiXCR, TCRdb reprocessed the public reads and kept productive beta chains. Each CDR3 protein appears once, grouped with its most common genes and DNA. The V and J calls and clone size come from TCRdb's table, not from the authors' own analysis. This sample holds roughly 93,000 distinct CDR3 sequences; 51% were observed only once. Roughly 26% of the sample comes from the top ten.

Stable Graves' hyperthyroidism was defined as no progression to ophthalmopathy during 18 months of follow-up. The hyperthyroidism patients were between 18 and 65 years old and newly diagnosed, with a disease duration of less than 2 months. The study excluded patients with uncontrolled infections, other autoimmune diseases, pregnancy or lactation. Diagnoses were based on clinical symptoms, serum thyroxine and TRAb, thyroid ultrasound and orbital computed tomography. PBMCs were isolated from 8 to 10 ml of fresh peripheral blood by Ficoll-Paque density gradient centrifugation. Trizol reagent was used to extract total RNA, and RNA quality was then checked on an Agilent 2100 Bioanalyzer. As for this clonotype: This clone's antigen is unknown. An end of the junction does not agree with germline; a read error may underlie this.

Per the germline V gene, SGHVS is the CDR1 and FQNEAQ is the CDR2. The CDR3 numbers 15 residues from cysteine through phenylalanine. Only CDR3 DNA remains: 45 bases, in frame from the first base. What was sequenced was blood. The receptor was isolated from a woman aged 40 to 50 with Graves' hyperthyroidism. Recombination linked TRBV7-8 to TRBJ1-2, with 7 middle bases fitting TRBD1. The DNA sequence reads TGTGCCAGCAGCGAGACAGGGAACGGGGACTACGGCTACACCTTC. Its coded protein is CASSETGNGDYGYTF. This CDR3, with the reference TRBV7-8 and TRBJ1-2 proteins standing in past its ends, gives the full variable domain GAGVSQSPRYKVAKRGQDVALRCDPISGHVSLFWYQQALGQGPEFLTYFQNEAQLDKSGLPSDRFFAERPEGSVSTLKIQRTQQEDSAVYLCASSETGNGDYGYTFGSGTRLTVV.